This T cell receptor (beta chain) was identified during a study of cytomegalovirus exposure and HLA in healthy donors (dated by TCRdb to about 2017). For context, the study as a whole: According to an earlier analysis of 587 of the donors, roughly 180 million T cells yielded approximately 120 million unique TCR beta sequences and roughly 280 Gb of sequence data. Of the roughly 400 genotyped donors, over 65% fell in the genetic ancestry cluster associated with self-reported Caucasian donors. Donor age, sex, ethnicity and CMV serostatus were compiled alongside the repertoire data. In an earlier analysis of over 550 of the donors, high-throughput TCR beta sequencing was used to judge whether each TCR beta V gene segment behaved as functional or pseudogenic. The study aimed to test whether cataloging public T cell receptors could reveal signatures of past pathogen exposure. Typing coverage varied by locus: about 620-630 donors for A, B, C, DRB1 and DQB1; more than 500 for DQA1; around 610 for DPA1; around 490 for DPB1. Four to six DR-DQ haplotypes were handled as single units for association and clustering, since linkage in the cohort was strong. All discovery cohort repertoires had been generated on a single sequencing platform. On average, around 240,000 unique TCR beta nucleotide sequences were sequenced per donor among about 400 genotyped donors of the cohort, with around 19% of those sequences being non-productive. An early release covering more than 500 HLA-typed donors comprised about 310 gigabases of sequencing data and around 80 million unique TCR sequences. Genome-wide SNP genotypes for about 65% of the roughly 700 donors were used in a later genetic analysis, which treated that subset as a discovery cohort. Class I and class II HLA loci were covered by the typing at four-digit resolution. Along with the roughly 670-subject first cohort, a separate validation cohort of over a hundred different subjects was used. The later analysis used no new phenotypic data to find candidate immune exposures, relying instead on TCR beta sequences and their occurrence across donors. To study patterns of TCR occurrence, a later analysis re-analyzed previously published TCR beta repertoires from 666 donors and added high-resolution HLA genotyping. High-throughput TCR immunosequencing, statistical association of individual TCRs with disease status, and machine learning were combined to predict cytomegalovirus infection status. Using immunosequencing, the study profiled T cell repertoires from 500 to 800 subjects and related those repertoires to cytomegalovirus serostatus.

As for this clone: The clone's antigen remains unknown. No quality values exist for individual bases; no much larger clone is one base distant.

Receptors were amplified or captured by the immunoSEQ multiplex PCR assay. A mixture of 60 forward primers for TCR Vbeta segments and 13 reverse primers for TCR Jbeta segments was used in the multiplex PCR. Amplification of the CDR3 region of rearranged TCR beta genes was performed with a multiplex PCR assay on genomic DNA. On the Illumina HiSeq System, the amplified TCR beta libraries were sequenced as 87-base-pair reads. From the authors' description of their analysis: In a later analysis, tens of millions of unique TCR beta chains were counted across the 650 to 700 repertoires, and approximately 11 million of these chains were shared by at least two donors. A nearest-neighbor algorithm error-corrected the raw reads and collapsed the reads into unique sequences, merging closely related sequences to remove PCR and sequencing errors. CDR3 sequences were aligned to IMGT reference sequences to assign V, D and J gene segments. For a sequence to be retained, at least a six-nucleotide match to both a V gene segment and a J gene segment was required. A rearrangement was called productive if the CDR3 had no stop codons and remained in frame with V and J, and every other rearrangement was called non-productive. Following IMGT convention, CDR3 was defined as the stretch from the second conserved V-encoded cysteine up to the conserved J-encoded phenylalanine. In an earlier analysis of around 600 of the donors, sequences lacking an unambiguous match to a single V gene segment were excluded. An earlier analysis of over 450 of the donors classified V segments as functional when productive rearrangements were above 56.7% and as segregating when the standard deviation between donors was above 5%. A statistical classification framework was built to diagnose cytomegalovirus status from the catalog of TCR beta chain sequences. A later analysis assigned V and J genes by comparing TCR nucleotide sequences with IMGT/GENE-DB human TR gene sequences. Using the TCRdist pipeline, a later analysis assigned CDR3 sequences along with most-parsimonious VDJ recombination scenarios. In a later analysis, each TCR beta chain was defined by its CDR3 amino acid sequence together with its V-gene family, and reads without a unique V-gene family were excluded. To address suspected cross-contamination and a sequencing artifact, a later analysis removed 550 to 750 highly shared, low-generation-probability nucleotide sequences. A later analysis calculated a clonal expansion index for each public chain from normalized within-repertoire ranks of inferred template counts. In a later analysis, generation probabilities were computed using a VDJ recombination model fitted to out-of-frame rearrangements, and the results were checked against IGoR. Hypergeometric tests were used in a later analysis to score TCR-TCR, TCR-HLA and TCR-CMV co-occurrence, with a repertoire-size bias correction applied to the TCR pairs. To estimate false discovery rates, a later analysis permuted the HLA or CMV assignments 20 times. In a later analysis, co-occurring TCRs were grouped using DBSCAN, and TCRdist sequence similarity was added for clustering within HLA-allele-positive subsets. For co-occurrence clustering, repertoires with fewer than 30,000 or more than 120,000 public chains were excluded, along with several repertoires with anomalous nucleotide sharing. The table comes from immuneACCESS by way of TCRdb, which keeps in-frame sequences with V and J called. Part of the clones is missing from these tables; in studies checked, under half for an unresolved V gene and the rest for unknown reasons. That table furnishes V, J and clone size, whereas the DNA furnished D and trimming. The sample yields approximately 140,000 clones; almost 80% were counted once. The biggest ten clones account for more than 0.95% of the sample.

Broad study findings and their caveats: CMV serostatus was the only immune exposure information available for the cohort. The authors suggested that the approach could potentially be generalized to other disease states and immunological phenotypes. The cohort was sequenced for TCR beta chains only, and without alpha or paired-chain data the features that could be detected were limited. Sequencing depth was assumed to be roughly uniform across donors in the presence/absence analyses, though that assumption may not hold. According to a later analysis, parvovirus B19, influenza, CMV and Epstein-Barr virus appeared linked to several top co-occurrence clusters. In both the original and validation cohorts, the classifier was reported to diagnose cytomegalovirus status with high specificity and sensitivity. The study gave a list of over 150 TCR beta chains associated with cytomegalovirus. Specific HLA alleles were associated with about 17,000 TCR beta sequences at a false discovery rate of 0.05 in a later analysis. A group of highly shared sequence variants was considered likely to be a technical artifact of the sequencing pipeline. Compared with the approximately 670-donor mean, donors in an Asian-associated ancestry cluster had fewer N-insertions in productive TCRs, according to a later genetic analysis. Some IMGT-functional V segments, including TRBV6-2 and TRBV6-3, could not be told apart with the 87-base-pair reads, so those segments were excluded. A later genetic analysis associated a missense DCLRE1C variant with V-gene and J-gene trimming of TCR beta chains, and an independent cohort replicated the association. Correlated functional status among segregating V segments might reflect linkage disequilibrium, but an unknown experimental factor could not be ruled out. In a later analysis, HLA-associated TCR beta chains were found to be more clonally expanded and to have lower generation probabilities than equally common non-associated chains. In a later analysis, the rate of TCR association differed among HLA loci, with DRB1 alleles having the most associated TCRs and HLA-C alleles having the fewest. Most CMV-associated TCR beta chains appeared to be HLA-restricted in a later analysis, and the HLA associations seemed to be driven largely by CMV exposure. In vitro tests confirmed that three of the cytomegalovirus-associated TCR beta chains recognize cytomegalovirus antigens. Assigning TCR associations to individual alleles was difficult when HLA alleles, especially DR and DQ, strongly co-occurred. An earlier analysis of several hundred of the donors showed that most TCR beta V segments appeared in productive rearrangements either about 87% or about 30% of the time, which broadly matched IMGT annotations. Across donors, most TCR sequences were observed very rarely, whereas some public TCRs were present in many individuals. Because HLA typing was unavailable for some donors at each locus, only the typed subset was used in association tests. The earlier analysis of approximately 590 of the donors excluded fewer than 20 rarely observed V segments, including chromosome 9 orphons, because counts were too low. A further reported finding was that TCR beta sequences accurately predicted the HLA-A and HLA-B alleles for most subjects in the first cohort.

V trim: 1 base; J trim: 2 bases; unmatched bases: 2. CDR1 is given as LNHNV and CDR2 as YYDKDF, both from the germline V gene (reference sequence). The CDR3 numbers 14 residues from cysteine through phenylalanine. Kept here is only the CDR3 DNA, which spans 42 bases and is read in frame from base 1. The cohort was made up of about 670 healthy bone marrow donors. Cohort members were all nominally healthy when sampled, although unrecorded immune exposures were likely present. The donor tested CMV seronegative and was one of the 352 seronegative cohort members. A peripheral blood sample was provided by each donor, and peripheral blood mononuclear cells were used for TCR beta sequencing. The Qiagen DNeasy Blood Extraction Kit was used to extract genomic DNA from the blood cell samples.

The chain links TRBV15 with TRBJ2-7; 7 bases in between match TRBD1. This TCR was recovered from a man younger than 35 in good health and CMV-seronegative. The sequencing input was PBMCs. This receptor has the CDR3 CATSRVGQTYEQYF. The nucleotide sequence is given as TGTGCCACCAGCAGAGTGGGACAGACCTACGAGCAGTACTTC.